Listed here are 25 T cell receptor beta chains from one sample, sequenced in a study of T-cell reconstitution after alpha-beta-depleted transplantation in children. TCRbeta library construction was performed incorporating unique molecular identifiers. MiXCR, applied by TCRdb to the PCR reads, yields one record per CDR3 protein. This sample carries around 70,000 distinct CDR3 sequences, 9.5% to 13% of them seen once, and the ten largest clones take 13%. The sample here was PBMCs, taken before TCRalphabeta/CD19-depleted stem cell transplant. The receptors derive from a boy aged 5-17 years with acute myeloid leukemia, due to receive a stem cell transplant.

This clonotype was seen repeatedly, ten times or more. CDR3 residues: CASSPVGPTGKDEKLFF. CDR3 bases: TGTGCCAGCAGCCCCGTGGGCCCTACAGGGAAGGATGAAAAACTGTTTTTT. The chain combines TRBV28 with TRBJ1-4; D is possibly TRBD1 (6 bases). Germline assignment: CDR1 MDHEN and CDR2 SYDVKM. The CDR3 is 17 amino acids. Between the trimmed V and J ends, which lost 6 bases and 6 bases, there was a span of 23 bases.

This clonotype was recorded at least ten times. The DNA of the CDR3 is TGCGCCAGCAGCGTCACCGGGACTAGCGGGGGTGAGACCCAGTACTTC. Translating it yields CASSVTGTSGGETQYF. The chain carries TRBV5-1 and TRBJ2-5; 14 nucleotides align to TRBD2. This CDR3 is 16 amino acids long. Trimming took 4 bases from V and 5 from J; bases not matched to a gene: 7. The V gene's germline CDR1 is SGHRS and CDR2 YFSETQ.

This chain links TRBV20-1 with TRBJ2-3; D not resolved. CDR1 DFQATT and CDR2 SNEGSKA come from the germline V gene (reference sequence). The V gene lost 6 bases and the J gene lost 6 bases, with 10 bases spanning the gap. The CDR3 runs 11 residues. The CDR3 DNA reads as TGCAGTGCCCCCCTCTTTGATACGCAGTATTTT. Translating gives CSAPLFDTQYF.

This chain uses TRBV12-3 or TRBV12-4 with TRBJ1-4; 8 bases are shared with TRBD1. The ends lost 3 bases at V and 5 bases at J; junction bases unmatched: 5. CDR3 length equals 15 residues. CDR3 nucleotide sequence: TGTGCCAGCAGTTTTAGGGACAGGAGGAATGAAAAACTGTTTTTT. Residues: CASSFRDRRNEKLFF.

This clonotype was found many times. The rearrangement joins TRBV29-1 to TRBJ2-2; weak D call: TRBD1 (5 bases). The CDR3 is 12 amino acids. Germline values: CDR1 SQVTM, CDR2 ANQGSEA. Between the trimmed V and J ends, which lost 3 bases and 3 bases, there was a span of 5 bases. The CDR3 DNA reads TGCAGCGTTGACAGGGACACCGGGGAGCTGTTTTTT. Translation: CSVDRDTGELFF.

The chain employs TRBV7-2 and TRBJ1-4; TRBD1 might be the D (5 bases). The CDR3 sequence is 16 residues long. The V gene's germline CDR1 is SGHTA and CDR2 FQGNSA. Trimming cost V 0 bases and J 5 bases, with 13 bases left between them. DNA of the CDR3: TGTGCCAGCAGCTTAGCGCAAAGGGGCAGGAATGAAAAACTGTTTTTT. The encoded protein is CASSLAQRGRNEKLFF.

This clonotype was detected ten times or more. This chain's CDR3 is CASSFYHRDTDYTF. The CDR3 DNA sequence: TGTGCCAGCAGCTTCTACCACCGGGACACAGACTACACCTTC. The chain carries TRBV5-6 and TRBJ1-2; possible D gene TRBD1, 6 bases. The CDR3 spans 14 residues. Germline V lookup: CDR1 SGHDT, CDR2 YYEEEE. Trimming pared 2 bases from V and 10 bases from J, leaving 18 bases between.

This clonotype showed up many times. The CDR3 loop is CASSLGGAEGIQYF. DNA of the CDR3: TGTGCCAGCAGCTTAGGGGGGGCTGAAGGCATTCAGTACTTC. The genes are TRBV7-3 and TRBJ2-4; D possibly corresponds to TRBD2 (7 bases). The germline CDR1 and CDR2 sequences are SGHTA and FQGTGA. Trimming cost V 2 bases and J 9 bases, with 14 bases left between them. The CDR3 runs 14 residues.

This clonotype was recorded at least ten times. This rearrangement joins TRBV6-1 to TRBJ1-1, with D possibly matching TRBD1 (6 bases). This CDR3 comprises 16 residues. V was cut by 6 bases and J by 1 base, with 18 bases left in between. Germline V CDR1 and CDR2: MNHNS, SASEGT. CDR3 in amino acids: CASRDRTGIPNTEAFF. The DNA for the CDR3 is TGTGCCAGCAGAGATCGCACAGGGATCCCGAACACTGAAGCTTTCTTT.

V is TRBV25-1 and J is TRBJ1-1; TRBD1 agrees at 7 bases. Trimming took 4 bases from V and 3 from J; bases not matched to a gene: 2. The CDR3 contains 13 residues. Germline CDR1 MGHDK, CDR2 SYGVNS. The DNA for the CDR3 is TGTGCCAGCAGTGCAGGGACAGACACTGAAGCTTTCTTT. It yields the protein CASSAGTDTEAFF.

This clonotype showed up many times. The chain has TRBV5-1 and TRBJ2-3, with 12 bases identical to TRBD2. Germline CDR1 and CDR2: SGHRS and YFSETQ. V gave up 0 bases and J gave up 4 bases; unmatched junction bases: 3. The CDR3 covers 16 residues. CDR3 DNA sequence: TGCGCCAGCAGCTTGGTGACTAGCGGGGGAGCAGATACGCAGTATTTT. It translates to CASSLVTSGGADTQYF.

This chain links TRBV20-1 with TRBJ2-5, with a possible D match to TRBD2 (6 bases). The ends were cut back, 6 bases at V and 1 base at J, with 18 bases in the middle. This CDR3 is 15 amino acids long. Per the germline V gene, CDR1 is DFQATT and CDR2 is SNEGSKA (reference sequence). CDR3 in amino acids: CSATDGGHFQETQYF. CDR3 nucleotide sequence: TGCAGTGCCACCGACGGGGGTCATTTCCAAGAGACCCAGTACTTC.

This chain connects TRBV30 to TRBJ1-6; TRBD1 is a possible D gene (5 bases). Germline values: CDR1 GTSNPN, CDR2 SVGIG (reference sequence). This CDR3 comprises 16 residues. V was cut by 3 bases and J by 3 bases, with 15 bases left in between. CDR3 amino acids: CAWRGRGGVYNSPLHF. In DNA form, the CDR3 reads TGTGCCTGGAGGGGCCGGGGGGGAGTCTATAATTCACCCCTCCACTTT.

This clonotype was recorded many times. This chain links TRBV5-1 with TRBJ1-2; no reliable D call. Deletions cut 0 bases from V and 5 bases from J, with 11 bases between. Germline lookup yields CDR1 SGHRS and CDR2 YFSETQ. The length of the CDR3 is 14 residues. The CDR3 nucleotides are TGCGCCAGCAGCTTGGCGGCCCAGAGTTATGGCTACACCTTC. Translation: CASSLAAQSYGYTF.

V gene TRBV4-2 combines with J gene TRBJ1-6; D call uncertain. The V gene lost 3 bases and the J gene lost 10 bases, with 16 bases spanning the gap. There are 15 residues in the CDR3. The germline CDR1 and CDR2 sequences are LGHNA and YNFKEQ. CDR3 loop: CASSQVNQGQSPLHF. Here the CDR3 DNA reads TGTGCCAGCAGCCAGGTTAACCAAGGGCAGTCACCCCTCCACTTT.

This clonotype was detected ten times or more. A junction end diverges from the germline sequence, so it may reflect a read error. The V call is TRBV3-1, the J call TRBJ2-7, with 11 bases identical to TRBD2. The CDR3 sequence is 17 residues long. Germline V CDR1 and CDR2: LGHDT, YNNKEL (reference sequence). The CDR3: CASSQWWGIHSGRAQDF. In DNA form, the CDR3 reads TGTGCCAGCAGCCAATGGTGGGGGATCCATAGCGGGAGGGCCCAGGACTTC.

This clonotype was picked up many times. The chain is built from TRBV11-2 and TRBJ2-7; 10 bases line up with TRBD2. V lost 3 bases, J lost 4 bases, and 9 bases stayed unmatched. Germline V gene sequence: CDR1 SGHAT, CDR2 FQNNGV. The CDR3 consists of 16 residues. For the CDR3, the DNA is TGTGCCAGCAGCTTGGGGGGACTAGCGATAAAATACGAGCAGTACTTC. It is translated as CASSLGGLAIKYEQYF.

This clonotype was seen many times. V is TRBV12-3 or TRBV12-4 and J is TRBJ2-7; unclear D gene. The CDR3 consists of 13 residues. Deletions cut 1 base from V and 3 bases from J, with 7 bases between. The CDR3 coding sequence is TGTGCCAGCAGTTTAGAGGTGGACTACGAGCAGTACGTC. Its protein product is CASSLEVDYEQYV.

This sequence joins TRBV5-5 and TRBJ2-7; D unresolved. Germline lookup yields CDR1 SGHKS and CDR2 YYEKEE (reference sequence). V was pared by 4 bases and J by 6 bases, with 11 bases between. The CDR3 loop spans 12 amino acids. The CDR3 DNA sequence: TGTGCCAGCAGCCTGGGAACTATCGAGCAGTACGTC. Its protein is CASSLGTIEQYV.

The table lists this clonotype with many counts. This rearrangement joins TRBV5-5 to TRBJ1-6; D is ambiguous. V dropped 7 bases and J dropped 6 bases, with 17 bases sitting between them. The CDR3 runs 15 residues. Germline V gene sequence: CDR1 SGHKS, CDR2 YYEKEE (reference sequence). This CDR3 reads CASAGEANSNSPLHF. As DNA, the CDR3 is TGTGCCAGCGCCGGTGAGGCGAACAGTAATTCACCCCTCCACTTT.

This clonotype was detected ten times or more. This chain links TRBV7-9 with TRBJ2-5, with D perhaps matching TRBD1 (6 bases). With 0 bases removed from V and 7 bases from J, the gap between germline ends came to 12 bases. Germline V gives CDR1 SEHNR, CDR2 FQNEAQ (reference sequence). The CDR3 loop spans 14 amino acids. The CDR3 DNA reads as TGTGCCAGCAGCTTAGCAGGGGGAATGGGGACCCAGTACTTC. Translating gives CASSLAGGMGTQYF.

This clonotype was recorded at least ten times. The chain has TRBV29-1 and TRBJ1-1, with TRBD1 as a possible D gene (6 bases). Germline CDR1 and CDR2: SQVTM and ANQGSEA. The CDR3 spans 15 residues. V was shortened by 6 bases and J by 0 bases, with 17 bases between the two germline ends. CDR3 protein: CSVNPQGAMNTEAFF. CDR3 DNA: TGCAGCGTGAACCCACAGGGAGCCATGAACACTGAAGCTTTCTTT.

There are a few counts of this clonotype. The rearrangement uses TRBV30 and TRBJ2-2, with D perhaps TRBD1 or TRBD2 (5 bases each). This CDR3 is built from 15 residues. Germline CDR1 reads GTSNPN; CDR2 reads SVGIG (reference sequence). Trimming removed 2 bases at V and 3 bases at J, with 13 bases between. This CDR3 reads CAWSSGRVDTGELFF. The DNA for the CDR3 is TGTGCCTGGAGTAGCGGCAGGGTCGACACCGGGGAGCTGTTTTTT.

This clonotype has at least ten counts. The chain is built from TRBV5-1 and TRBJ2-1; 7 positions match TRBD1. The length of the CDR3 is 15 residues. The V and J ends lost 3 bases and 0 bases, in that order; junction bases with no gene match: 3. From germline, CDR1 is SGHRS and CDR2 YFSETQ. The CDR3: CASSSTGSSYNEQFF. CDR3 bases: TGCGCCAGCAGCTCGACAGGGAGCTCCTACAATGAGCAGTTCTTC.

The gene calls are TRBV11-2 and TRBJ2-3, with 7 positions matching TRBD1. The CDR3 consists of 15 residues. Germline V gives CDR1 SGHAT, CDR2 FQNNGV. Unmatched junction bases numbered 6, after V lost 5 bases and J lost 1 base. This chain's CDR3 is CASSPDRPRTDTQYF. In DNA form, the CDR3 reads TGTGCCAGCAGCCCGGACAGGCCTCGCACAGATACGCAGTATTTT.